The 9 T cell receptor beta chains below were found in one sample sequenced in a study of vaccination effects on CD4 cells after COVID-19. Within the ViraFEST assay, antigen-specific CD4+ T cells underwent expansion with viral peptide pools prior to sequencing. CD4+ T cell isolation took place after 10 days of culture. Participants were vaccinated with two doses of either the BNT162b2 or mRNA-1273 vaccine. The protocol was immunoSEQ multiplex PCR, while the TCRdb copy is restricted to in-frame clones and leaves out a portion. The sample has approximately 78,000 clones; approximately 80% are singletons. The antigens these receptors bind are not known. The source material was CD4+ T cells from PBMCs cultured with HCoV-229E spike peptides, sampled after COVID-19 vaccination. The receptor set was obtained from a human donor who received a COVID-19 vaccine.

The chain joins TRBV5-4 to TRBJ2-5; 8 nucleotides match TRBD2. The CDR3 has 15 residues. Germline assignment: CDR1 SGHNT and CDR2 YYREEE (reference sequence). Trimming at V came to 0 bases and at J to 2 bases, leaving 3 bases not matched to a gene. CDR3 region: CASSLDGGGQETQYF. The DNA of the CDR3 is TGTGCCAGCAGCTTGGACGGGGGGGGGCAAGAGACCCAGTACTTC.

This clone was counted once. The rearrangement links TRBV7-2 to TRBJ1-3; D is undetermined. CDR3 length: 14 residues. CDR1 and CDR2 (germline): SGHTA, FQGNSA. Trimming left V 8 bases short and J 2 bases short, with 13 bases between. The CDR3 coding sequence is TGTGCCAGCTCGGGTGGGCAGCCTGGAAACACCATATATTTT. Translated: CASSGGQPGNTIYF.

The chain combines TRBV28 with TRBJ1-6, with a tentative D call TRBD1 (5 bases). The CDR3 length is 14 residues. Germline V gene lookup returns CDR1 MDHEN and CDR2 SYDVKM. With 5 bases removed from V and 8 bases from J, the gap between germline ends came to 13 bases. The DNA for the CDR3 is TGTGCCAGCAGTGGGGGACCCTTGTATTCACCCCTCCACTTT. Amino acid sequence: CASSGGPLYSPLHF.

This clone has a handful of counts. The V call is TRBV7-3, the J call TRBJ1-6; D is uncertain. Trimming removed 3 bases from V and 8 bases from J, with 11 bases in between. The CDR3 loop spans 14 amino acids. Germline V gene lookup returns CDR1 SGHTA and CDR2 FQGTGA. The CDR3 DNA sequence: TGTGCCAGCAGCTTTAAGGGAGGCGATTCACCCCTCCACTTT. Translating gives CASSFKGGDSPLHF.

This chain joins TRBV5-1 and TRBJ1-4; D is undetermined. Per germline, CDR1 SGHRS and CDR2 YFSETQ. This CDR3 contains 14 residues. Trimming pared 5 bases from V and 8 bases from J, leaving 16 bases between. The CDR3 protein is CASRLGKGGEKLFF. The CDR3 nucleotides read TGCGCCAGCAGACTCGGCAAGGGAGGAGAAAAACTGTTTTTT.

The V and J genes are TRBV18 and TRBJ2-5; TRBD2 agrees at 8 bases. This CDR3 region has 16 residues. Germline CDR1 KGHSH, CDR2 LQKENI. Germline trimming cut 3 bases from V and 3 bases from J; bases unmatched to any gene: 9. The CDR3 protein is CASSPSLSGGKETQYF. CDR3 bases: TGTGCCAGCTCACCGTCGTTAAGCGGGGGAAAAGAGACCCAGTACTTC. Full variable domain (outside the CDR3, taken from reference TRBV18 and TRBJ2-5): NAGVMQNPRHLVRRRGQEARLRCSPMKGHSHVYWYRQLPEEGLKFMVYLQKENIIDESGMPKERFSAEFPKEGPSILRIQQVVRGDSAAYFCASSPSLSGGKETQYFGPGTRLLVL.

This chain links TRBV28 with TRBJ2-6, with D tentatively TRBD1 (5 bases). The CDR3 runs to 16 residues. V lost 4 bases and J 3 bases, leaving 13 bases between the germline ends. The germline V gene encodes CDR1 MDHEN and CDR2 SYDVKM. Here the CDR3 DNA reads TGTGCCAGCAGTTCAGGGTCCCCTTTTGGGGCCAACGTCCTGACTTTC. Translation gives CASSSGSPFGANVLTF.

This clone was found once. The V and J genes are TRBV7-8 and TRBJ1-2; 8 bases are shared with TRBD1. V was pared by 4 bases and J by 5 bases, with 9 bases of the junction left unmatched. This CDR3 is built from 15 residues. The germline V gene encodes CDR1 SGHVS and CDR2 FQNEAQ. CDR3 sequence reads: CASSSTSTGGYGYTF. DNA of the CDR3: TGTGCCAGCAGCTCCACGTCAACAGGGGGTTATGGCTACACCTTC.

The chain couples TRBV24-1 to TRBJ2-2, with TRBD1 identical over 10 bases. Germline assignment: CDR1 KGHDR and CDR2 SFDVKD. The J segment lost 4 bases and the V segment lost 4 bases, leaving 5 bases of the junction unmatched. The CDR3 loop spans 16 amino acids. This chain's CDR3 is CATSDRGQGSTGELFF. The DNA for the CDR3 is TGTGCCACCAGTGACCGGGGACAGGGGAGCACCGGGGAGCTGTTTTTT.